The 29 T cell receptor beta chains below come from one sample, sequenced in a study of cytomegalovirus exposure and HLA in healthy donors. 13 Jbeta primers and 60 Vbeta primers were used for the PCR. Measured with immunoSEQ multiplex PCR; TCRdb has only the in-frame clones, and not every one. The repertoire holds under 200,000 clones, with roughly 80% as singletons. The sample taken for sequencing was PBMCs. The receptors were gathered from a female donor in good health and CMV-seronegative.

J is TRBJ2-5 and V is TRBV6-6, with TRBD1 matching over 11 bases. The CDR3 runs to 16 residues. Per germline, CDR1 MNHNY and CDR2 SVGAGI (reference sequence). The V gene end was trimmed by 5 bases and the J gene end by 0 bases; junction bases not matched to a gene: 5. In DNA form, the CDR3 reads TGTGCCAGCAGTGGACAGGGGGCCTCGTACCAAGAGACCCAGTACTTC. This encodes CASSGQGASYQETQYF.

This chain joins TRBV7-2 and TRBJ2-7; weak D call: TRBD1 (5 bases). This CDR3 region has 15 residues. Per germline, CDR1 SGHTA and CDR2 FQGNSA. V was pared by 5 bases and J by 3 bases, with 17 bases between. CDR3 sequence: CASSLLGRQSYEQYF. The CDR3 coding sequence is TGTGCCAGCAGCCTCTTAGGGCGACAGAGCTACGAGCAGTACTTC.

In its sample, this clone was seen a few times. The chain combines TRBV4-3 with TRBJ2-1, with 11 bases that match TRBD2. Unmatched junction bases numbered 4, after V lost 1 base and J lost 5 bases. The CDR3 sequence is 16 residues long. Germline CDR1 reads LGHNA; CDR2 reads YSLEER. CDR3 coding DNA: TGCGCCAGCAGCCAAGTTAGCGGGAGGGCCAACAATGAGCAGTTCTTC. This encodes CASSQVSGRANNEQFF.

This chain joins TRBV14 and TRBJ2-1, with D possibly being TRBD1 (5 bases). With 4 bases removed from V and 5 bases from J, the gap between germline ends came to 21 bases. The germline V gene encodes CDR1 SGHDN and CDR2 FVKESK. The CDR3 extends over 17 amino acids. The CDR3 DNA follows: TGTGCCAGCAGCCCGGACGCCTGGCCTTGGGGCAACAATGAGCAGTTCTTC. Translated: CASSPDAWPWGNNEQFF.

This chain links TRBV7-3 with TRBJ2-5, with 10 bases aligning to TRBD1. With V trimmed by 5 bases and J by 5 bases, 2 bases remained unmatched. Germline-derived CDR1 and CDR2 are SGHTA and FQGTGA. This CDR3 has 13 amino acids. The CDR3 reads CASSPDRGETQYF. In DNA, the CDR3 is TGTGCCAGCAGCCCGGACAGGGGGGAGACCCAGTACTTC.

The CDR3 DNA sequence: TGTGCCAGCAGCGGGACTAGCCGGGAGACCCAGTACTTC. This gives the protein CASSGTSRETQYF. The chain links TRBV9 to TRBJ2-5, with 8 positions matching TRBD2. The CDR3 sequence is 13 residues long. Germline CDR1 SGDLS, CDR2 YYNGEE. The ends lost 3 bases at V and 5 bases at J; junction bases unmatched: 3.

This chain links TRBV6-5 with TRBJ1-1, with D possibly matching TRBD1 (5 bases). Deletions cut 2 bases from V and 4 bases from J, with 14 bases between. The CDR3 consists of 15 residues. The germline gives CDR1 MNHEY, CDR2 SVGAGI. The CDR3 spells CASSYSIGGGTEAFF. CDR3 nucleotides: TGTGCCAGCAGTTACAGTATTGGGGGAGGCACTGAAGCTTTCTTT.

The rearrangement uses TRBV9 and TRBJ2-5; 7 bases are shared with TRBD2. The CDR3 has 16 amino acids. Per the germline V gene, CDR1 is SGDLS and CDR2 is YYNGEE. V lost 3 bases, J lost 1 base, and 9 bases stayed unmatched. The CDR3 coding sequence is TGTGCCAGCAGCGGTCGGTCTAGCGGAGTCCAAGAGACCCAGTACTTC. Its protein is CASSGRSSGVQETQYF.

The chain is built from TRBV7-8 and TRBJ2-7; 9 positions match TRBD1. Looked up from germline, CDR1 is SGHVS and CDR2 is FQNEAQ. Germline trimming cut 4 bases from V and 12 bases from J; bases unmatched to any gene: 7. The CDR3 is made up of 12 amino acids. CDR3 sequence (DNA): TGTGCCAGCAGCTCATACCTGGGACAGGGGTACTTC. Residues: CASSSYLGQGYF. Supplemented by reference TRBV7-8 and TRBJ2-7, the full variable domain reads GAGVSQSPRYKVAKRGQDVALRCDPISGHVSLFWYQQALGQGPEFLTYFQNEAQLDKSGLPSDRFFAERPEGSVSTLKIQRTQQEDSAVYLCASSSYLGQGYFGPGTRLTVT.

This clone was counted a single time. The chain has TRBV10-3 and TRBJ1-4; TRBD1 is a possible D gene (5 bases). Germline V gives CDR1 ENHRY, CDR2 SYGVKD. The V and J ends lost 6 bases and 4 bases respectively, with 12 bases between them. CDR3 length: 14 residues. In DNA form, the CDR3 reads TGTGCCATCAGAGGGAATCAGGGTAATGAAAAACTGTTTTTT. It yields the protein CAIRGNQGNEKLFF.

The rearrangement links TRBV19 to TRBJ2-1; perhaps TRBD2 as D (5 bases). V was trimmed by 3 bases and J by 5 bases, leaving 14 bases between them. This CDR3 contains 15 residues. CDR1 is LNHDA, CDR2 SQIVND, per germline (reference sequence). CDR3 sequence: CASSIRGSSDNEQFF. The CDR3 DNA is TGTGCCAGTAGTATCCGGGGTTCCAGCGACAATGAGCAGTTCTTC.

The chain links TRBV28 to TRBJ1-2; TRBD1 matches at 9 bases. The CDR3 covers 16 residues. After removal of 2 bases from V and 0 bases from J, the junction contained 4 bases not matched to a gene. CDR1 is MDHEN, CDR2 SYDVKM, per germline. CDR3 sequence reads: CASSLLTGGANYGYTF. CDR3 in DNA: TGTGCCAGCAGTTTACTAACAGGGGGCGCTAACTATGGCTACACCTTC.

The chain joins TRBV5-8 to TRBJ1-2; D not certain. Trimming left V 4 bases short and J 8 bases short, with 9 bases between. The CDR3 is 11 residues long. The V gene's germline CDR1 is SGHTS and CDR2 YDEGEE. CDR3 coding DNA: TGTGCCAGCAGCCGGACTGCGGGCTACACCTTC. It yields the protein CASSRTAGYTF.

The V gene is TRBV19, the J gene TRBJ2-6, with 9 nucleotides matching TRBD1. CDR3 length: 18 residues. Germline-derived CDR1 and CDR2 are LNHDA and SQIVND (reference sequence). The V segment lost 5 bases and the J segment 2 bases; nucleotides outside the gene matches: 10. The CDR3 spells CASSGVGQGKAGANVLTF. DNA for the CDR3: TGTGCCAGTAGTGGCGTTGGACAGGGGAAGGCTGGGGCCAACGTCCTGACTTTC.

CDR3 protein: CASSIDGGGGYTF. The CDR3 region has the DNA TGTGCCAGTAGTATTGACGGCGGGGGTGGCTACACCTTC. The chain recombines TRBV19 with TRBJ1-2, with a possible D match to TRBD1 (5 bases). Trimming took off 3 bases at V and 7 bases at J, with 12 bases between the two ends. Germline CDR1 reads LNHDA; CDR2 reads SQIVND (reference sequence). The CDR3 has 13 residues.

The V and J genes are TRBV11-2 and TRBJ1-4, with 9 bases fitting TRBD1. There are 18 residues in the CDR3. Germline CDR1 and CDR2: SGHAT and FQNNGV. V trimming: 4 bases; J trimming: 6 bases; junction bases outside the gene matches: 15. The DNA for the CDR3 is TGTGCCAGCAGCTCATCCGGGACAGGGATTTTAGGGCATGAAAAACTGTTTTTT. As protein: CASSSSGTGILGHEKLFF.

The V and J genes are TRBV11-2 and TRBJ2-4; 7 positions agree with TRBD1. CDR3 length equals 12 residues. V was pared by 5 bases and J by 7 bases, with 2 bases of the junction left unmatched. Germline values: CDR1 SGHAT, CDR2 FQNNGV. CDR3 residues: CASSQDRNIQYF. The CDR3 DNA follows: TGTGCCAGCAGCCAGGACAGGAACATTCAGTACTTC.

This chain connects TRBV30 to TRBJ2-3; D possibly corresponds to TRBD2 (6 bases). The CDR3 sequence is 15 residues long. Germline values: CDR1 GTSNPN, CDR2 SVGIG (reference sequence). Trimming stripped 2 bases from V and 3 bases from J, with 15 bases between. As DNA, the CDR3 is TGTGCCTGGAGTCTGACTAGTATCGGAACAGATACGCAGTATTTT. Translated: CAWSLTSIGTDTQYF.

This clone was counted a single time. The chain is built from TRBV30 and TRBJ1-3; D gene unclear. The germline gives CDR1 GTSNPN, CDR2 SVGIG (reference sequence). This CDR3 spans 15 amino acids. Trimming removed 2 bases at V and 4 bases at J, with 15 bases between. This CDR3 is CAWSSTSPYGNTIYF. CDR3 in DNA: TGTGCCTGGAGTAGCACGTCCCCCTACGGAAACACCATATATTTT.

This clone occurred a few times. The chain is built from TRBV19 and TRBJ1-5, with D possibly TRBD1 on 6 matching bases. CDR3 length: 17 amino acids. Germline V gene lookup returns CDR1 LNHDA and CDR2 SQIVND (reference sequence). V lost 3 bases to trimming and J lost 2 bases, with 17 bases between them. For the CDR3, the DNA is TGTGCCAGTAGTATCGACGGAGCGGGGGCGCGCAATCAGCCCCAGCATTTT. Its protein product is CASSIDGAGARNQPQHF.

The rearrangement uses TRBV2 and TRBJ2-7, with TRBD1 matching 7 bases. The CDR3 has 13 residues. The trim removed 7 bases at V and 5 bases at J, leaving 8 bases unmatched. Germline V gives CDR1 SNHLY, CDR2 FYNNEI. CDR3 amino acids: CASKVQGFDEQYF. The CDR3, as DNA: TGTGCCAGCAAGGTACAGGGGTTCGACGAGCAGTACTTC.

V is TRBV6-5 and J is TRBJ2-1; a weak D match, TRBD2 (6 bases). This CDR3 spans 13 amino acids. V was cut by 7 bases and J by 6 bases, with 13 bases left in between. Germline CDR1 reads MNHEY; CDR2 reads SVGAGI. CDR3 loop: CASTRPGGNEQFF. The CDR3 nucleotides read TGTGCCAGCACAAGGCCCGGGGGCAATGAGCAGTTCTTC.

The V and J genes are TRBV7-3 and TRBJ2-3, with TRBD2 identical over 12 bases. Germline V gene sequence: CDR1 SGHTA, CDR2 FQGTGA. After removal of 5 bases from V and 6 bases from J, the junction contained 6 bases not matched to a gene. The CDR3 covers 15 residues. The CDR3 is CASSRLAGGPDTQYF. The CDR3 DNA follows: TGTGCCAGCAGCCGGCTAGCGGGAGGGCCGGATACGCAGTATTTT.

The chain employs TRBV4-2 and TRBJ1-4, with D possibly being TRBD1 (5 bases). CDR3 length: 17 amino acids. V was pared by 4 bases and J by 3 bases, with 18 bases between. Germline V gene lookup returns CDR1 LGHNA and CDR2 YNFKEQ. CDR3 region: CASSPLGGKGANEKLFF. DNA for the CDR3: TGTGCCAGCAGCCCCCTGGGGGGAAAGGGAGCTAATGAAAAACTGTTTTTT.

This clone was recorded once. The same CDR3 can be traced to other DNA sequences in this sample. The chain recombines TRBV19 with TRBJ1-5; TRBD1 is a possible D gene (5 bases). This CDR3 region has 13 residues. Deletions cut 3 bases from V and 7 bases from J, with 10 bases between. The germline gives CDR1 LNHDA, CDR2 SQIVND (reference sequence). In DNA form, the CDR3 reads TGTGCCAGTAGTATGGGGTCAGGGCAGCCCCAGCATTTT. It is translated as CASSMGSGQPQHF.

This clone was seen only once. V usage is TRBV7-2 and J usage is TRBJ2-5; 10 bases line up with TRBD2. Trimming at V came to 2 bases and at J to 4 bases, leaving 1 base not matched to a gene. Per germline, CDR1 SGHTA and CDR2 FQGNSA. The CDR3 totals 14 residues. This CDR3 reads CASSLLAGGETQYF. CDR3 DNA: TGTGCCAGCAGCTTATTAGCGGGGGGAGAGACCCAGTACTTC.

The chain has TRBV27 and TRBJ1-1; TRBD1 agrees at 8 bases. The ends lost 5 bases at V and 7 bases at J; junction bases unmatched: 9. Germline assignment: CDR1 MNHEY and CDR2 SMNVEV (reference sequence). The CDR3 is 14 amino acids. The chain's CDR3 is CASSRTGRFSEAFF. The CDR3 bases are TGTGCCAGCAGTCGGACAGGGAGGTTCAGTGAAGCTTTCTTT.

This chain connects TRBV11-2 to TRBJ2-1; perhaps TRBD1 as D (6 bases). CDR1 is SGHAT and CDR2 is FQNNGV in the germline V gene. The V end lost 0 bases, the J end lost 8 bases, and 17 bases lay between the germline ends. The CDR3 totals 16 residues. The CDR3: CASSLDLGVGADEQFF. DNA for the CDR3: TGTGCCAGCAGCTTAGATCTGGGAGTGGGGGCAGATGAGCAGTTCTTC.

This chain links TRBV29-1 with TRBJ2-1; 14 nucleotides agree with TRBD2. V was clipped by 6 bases and J by 10 bases; unmatched bases: 20. Germline values: CDR1 SQVTM, CDR2 ANQGSEA. CDR3 length: 18 residues. The CDR3 DNA sequence: TGCAGCGTGGTCGGACTAGCGGGGGGCAGGCCTCCTACAATGGAGCAGTTCTTC. It is translated as CSVVGLAGGRPPTMEQFF.